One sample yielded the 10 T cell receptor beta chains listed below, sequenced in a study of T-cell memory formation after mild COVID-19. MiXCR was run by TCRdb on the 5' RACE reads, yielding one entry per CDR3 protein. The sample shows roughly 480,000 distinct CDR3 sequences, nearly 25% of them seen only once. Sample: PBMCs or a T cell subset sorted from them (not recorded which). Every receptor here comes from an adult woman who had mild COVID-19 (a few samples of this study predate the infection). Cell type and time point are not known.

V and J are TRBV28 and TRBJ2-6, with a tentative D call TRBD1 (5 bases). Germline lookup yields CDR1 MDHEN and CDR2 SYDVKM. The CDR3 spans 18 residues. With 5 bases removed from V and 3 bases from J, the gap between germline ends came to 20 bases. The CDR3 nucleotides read TGTGCCAGCAGTATCGACAGCTTCCTCCCGTTTGGGGCCAACGTCCTGACTTTC. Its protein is CASSIDSFLPFGANVLTF.

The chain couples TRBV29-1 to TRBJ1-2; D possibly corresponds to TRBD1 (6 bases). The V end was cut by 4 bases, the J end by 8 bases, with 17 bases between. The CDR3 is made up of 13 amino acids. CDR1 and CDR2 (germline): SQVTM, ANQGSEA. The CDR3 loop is CSVARDTSEGYTF. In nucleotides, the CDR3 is TGCAGCGTTGCGCGGGACACCTCGGAGGGCTACACCTTC.

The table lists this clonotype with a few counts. The chain's CDR3 is CASSPRTRQYNEQFF. CDR3 coding DNA: TGTGCCAGCAGCCCCCGGACTCGACAGTACAATGAGCAGTTCTTC. This chain links TRBV9 with TRBJ2-1; D assignment may be TRBD1 or TRBD2 (5 bases each). CDR3 length: 15 amino acids. V gave up 4 bases and J gave up 4 bases, with 15 bases separating them. Germline loops: CDR1 SGDLS, CDR2 YYNGEE. The full variable domain, in which reference TRBV9 and TRBJ2-1 provide the parts outside the CDR3, is DSGVTQTPKHLITATGQRVTLRCSPRSGDLSVYWYQQSLDQGLQFLIQYYNGEERAKGNILERFSAQQFPDLHSELNLSSLELGDSALYFCASSPRTRQYNEQFFGPGTRLTVL.

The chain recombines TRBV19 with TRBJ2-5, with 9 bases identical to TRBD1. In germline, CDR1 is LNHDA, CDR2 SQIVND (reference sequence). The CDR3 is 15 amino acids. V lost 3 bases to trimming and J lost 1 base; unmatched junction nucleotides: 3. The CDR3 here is CASSIRTGAQETQYF. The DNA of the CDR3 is TGTGCCAGTAGTATTCGGACAGGGGCCCAAGAGACCCAGTACTTC. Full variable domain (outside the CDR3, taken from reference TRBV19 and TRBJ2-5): DGGITQSPKYLFRKEGQNVTLSCEQNLNHDAMYWYRQDPGQGLRLIYYSQIVNDFQKGDIAEGYSVSREKKESFPLTVTSAQKNPTAFYLCASSIRTGAQETQYFGPGTRLLVL.

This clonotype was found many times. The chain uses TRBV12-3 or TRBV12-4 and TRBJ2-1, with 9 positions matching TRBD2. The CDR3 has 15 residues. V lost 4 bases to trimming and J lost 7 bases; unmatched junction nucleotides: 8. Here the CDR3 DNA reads TGTGCCAGCAGTTCGGGCGGGAGGGCCATGAATGAGCAGTTCTTC. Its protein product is CASSSGGRAMNEQFF.

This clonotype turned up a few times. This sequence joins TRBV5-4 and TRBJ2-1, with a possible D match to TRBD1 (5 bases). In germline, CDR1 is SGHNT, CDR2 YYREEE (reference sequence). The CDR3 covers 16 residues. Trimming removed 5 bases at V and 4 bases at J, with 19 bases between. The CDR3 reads CASSVKSGAVYNEQFF. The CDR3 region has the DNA TGTGCCAGCAGTGTGAAGAGTGGGGCCGTGTACAATGAGCAGTTCTTC.

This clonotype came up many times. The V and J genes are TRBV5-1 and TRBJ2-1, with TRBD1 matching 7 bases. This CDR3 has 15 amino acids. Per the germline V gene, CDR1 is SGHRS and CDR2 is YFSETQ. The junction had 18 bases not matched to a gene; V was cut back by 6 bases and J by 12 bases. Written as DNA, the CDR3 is TGCGCCAGCACCACCGGGACAGACAACACCTTCTGGCAGTTCTTC. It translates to CASTTGTDNTFWQFF.

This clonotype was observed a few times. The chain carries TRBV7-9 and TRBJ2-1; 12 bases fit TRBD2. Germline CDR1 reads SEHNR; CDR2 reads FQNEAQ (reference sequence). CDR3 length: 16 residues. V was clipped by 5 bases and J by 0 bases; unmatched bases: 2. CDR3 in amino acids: CASSQTSGSSYNEQFF. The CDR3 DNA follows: TGTGCCAGCAGCCAGACTAGCGGGAGCTCCTACAATGAGCAGTTCTTC.

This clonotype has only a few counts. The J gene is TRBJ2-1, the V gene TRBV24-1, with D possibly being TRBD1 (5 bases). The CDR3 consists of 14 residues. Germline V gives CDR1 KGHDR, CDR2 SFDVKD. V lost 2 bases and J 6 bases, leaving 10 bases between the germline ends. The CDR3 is CATSDSGHLNEQFF. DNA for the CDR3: TGTGCCACCAGTGATTCCGGACATCTCAATGAGCAGTTCTTC.

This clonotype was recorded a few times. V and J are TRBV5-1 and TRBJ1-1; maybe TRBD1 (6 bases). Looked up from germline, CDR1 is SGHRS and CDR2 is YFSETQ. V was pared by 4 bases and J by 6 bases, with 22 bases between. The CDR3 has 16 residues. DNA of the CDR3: TGCGCCAGCAGCCGAGGAGTAGGGGGATCGACGGCTGAAGCTTTCTTT. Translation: CASSRGVGGSTAEAFF.